The 20 T cell receptor beta chains presented below share a single source sample, sequenced in a study of cytomegalovirus exposure and HLA in healthy donors. Vbeta (60) and Jbeta (13) primers were used in the PCR. The assay was immunoSEQ multiplex PCR, and TCRdb's table has in-frame clones only and misses some. In the table there are over 150,000 clones, over 65% of which are singletons. The sample taken for sequencing was PBMCs. The receptors shown here come from a woman aged 25 to 45 in good health and CMV-seropositive.

The chain links TRBV6-1 to TRBJ1-5; D is undetermined. Germline assignment: CDR1 MNHNS and CDR2 SASEGT. Trimming left V 0 bases short and J 2 bases short, with 8 bases between. The CDR3 is 15 residues long. The CDR3 loop reads CASSEAGVRNQPQHF. CDR3 in DNA: TGTGCCAGCAGTGAAGCGGGCGTTCGCAATCAGCCCCAGCATTTT.

The genes are TRBV2 and TRBJ2-7, with 9 bases aligning to TRBD1. The CDR3 contains 14 residues. The germline V gene has CDR1 SNHLY and CDR2 FYNNEI. The V gene end was trimmed by 5 bases and the J gene end by 3 bases; junction bases not matched to a gene: 5. The CDR3 DNA reads as TGTGCCAGCAGTAGGGACAGGGCACACTACGAGCAGTACTTC. Its translation is CASSRDRAHYEQYF.

V is TRBV11-2 and J is TRBJ2-5; perhaps TRBD1 as D (6 bases). The V end lost 4 bases, the J end lost 1 base, and 10 bases lay between the germline ends. There are 14 residues in the CDR3. The germline V gene has CDR1 SGHAT and CDR2 FQNNGV. CDR3: CASSSQGTQETQYF. The CDR3 DNA is TGTGCCAGCAGCTCCCAGGGGACCCAAGAGACCCAGTACTTC.

This clone has just a few counts. V is TRBV4-3 and J is TRBJ1-4, with a tentative D call TRBD1 (6 bases). V was trimmed by 1 base and J by 8 bases, leaving 14 bases between them. The CDR3 spans 15 residues. Germline V gene data show CDR1 as LGHNA and CDR2 as YSLEER. In DNA, the CDR3 is TGCGCCAGCAGCCAAGCCGGACAGAGGGGGGAAAAACTGTTTTTT. It encodes CASSQAGQRGEKLFF.

V gene TRBV27 combines with J gene TRBJ1-5, with 8 bases aligning to TRBD1. Trimming at V came to 6 bases and at J to 1 base, leaving 5 bases not matched to a gene. The germline V gene encodes CDR1 MNHEY and CDR2 SMNVEV (reference sequence). The CDR3 is made up of 15 amino acids. The CDR3 spells CASRFNRGSNQPQHF. The CDR3 bases are TGTGCCAGCAGATTCAACAGGGGGAGCAATCAGCCCCAGCATTTT.

This clone came up a few times. The chain links TRBV5-1 to TRBJ2-1, with TRBD2 identical over 13 bases. The CDR3 sequence is 15 residues long. Germline trimming cut 4 bases from V and 8 bases from J; bases unmatched to any gene: 6. In germline, CDR1 is SGHRS, CDR2 YFSETQ. The CDR3 DNA follows: TGCGCCAGCAGCCTCCGACTAGCGGGAGGCCATGAGCAGTTCTTC. Its translation is CASSLRLAGGHEQFF.

The CDR3 loop reads CSSDSQGDTQYF. The CDR3 coding sequence is TGCAGCAGCGACAGTCAAGGAGATACGCAGTATTTT. This chain uses TRBV29-1 with TRBJ2-3; D perhaps matches TRBD1 (5 bases). The V and J ends lost 8 bases and 5 bases respectively, with 14 bases between them. Germline values: CDR1 SQVTM, CDR2 ANQGSEA. CDR3 length equals 12 residues.

The V call is TRBV6-5, the J call TRBJ2-7; 7 bases fit TRBD2. The germline V gene encodes CDR1 MNHEY and CDR2 SVGAGI. This CDR3 has 14 residues. Germline trimming cut 8 bases from V and 5 bases from J; bases unmatched to any gene: 12. The CDR3, as DNA: TGTGCCAGCGGGGTTTGGCGGGAGAACCACGAGCAGTACTTC. Residues: CASGVWRENHEQYF.

The rearrangement uses TRBV30 and TRBJ1-4; no clear D gene. The CDR3 runs 16 residues. Trimming took off 3 bases at V and 0 bases at J, with 14 bases between the two ends. Germline V gene sequence: CDR1 GTSNPN, CDR2 SVGIG (reference sequence). Here the CDR3 reads CAWSRTGSATNEKLFF. The CDR3 DNA sequence: TGTGCCTGGAGCAGGACGGGGTCGGCAACTAATGAAAAACTGTTTTTT.

This clone was observed once. This chain connects TRBV6-5 to TRBJ1-2, with 7 bases that match TRBD1. Germline CDR1 and CDR2: MNHEY and SVGAGI. The length of the CDR3 is 14 residues. Losses at the gene ends were 6 bases for V and 3 bases for J; bases not matched to a gene: 7. CDR3 DNA sequence: TGTGCCAGCAGAGAAACAGGGGTCGACTATGGCTACACCTTC. Its translation: CASRETGVDYGYTF.

Concerning this clone itself: Other DNA variants within this sample encode the same CDR3. The CDR3 DNA follows: TGTGCCATCAGTGGACAGGGTAGTGGCCCTAACTATGGCTACACCTTC. It encodes CAISGQGSGPNYGYTF. This chain links TRBV10-3 with TRBJ1-2; 7 bases are a match to TRBD1. Germline CDR1 ENHRY, CDR2 SYGVKD. The CDR3 covers 16 residues. The trim removed 4 bases at V and 0 bases at J, leaving 8 bases unmatched.

V is TRBV6-7 and J is TRBJ2-5; 12 nucleotides line up with TRBD2. TRBV6-7 falls under the ORF class, with uncertain function. With 6 bases clipped from V and 5 bases from J, the junction kept 7 bases outside the gene matches. This CDR3 region has 15 residues. The CDR3 nucleotides are TGTGCCAGCAGCTCACTAGCGGGAGGACCGGAGACCCAGTACTTC. Translated, it gives CASSSLAGGPETQYF.

The CDR3 nucleotides read TGTGCCAGCAGTCTGGGACAGAACTATGGCTACACCTTC. Protein sequence: CASSLGQNYGYTF. V usage is TRBV9 and J usage is TRBJ1-2, with 7 bases matching TRBD1. Germline V gives CDR1 SGDLS, CDR2 YYNGEE. This CDR3 contains 13 residues. The V and J ends lost 5 bases and 2 bases, in that order; junction bases with no gene match: 3.

The chain has TRBV6-5 and TRBJ2-1, with D perhaps matching TRBD1 (6 bases). The CDR3 loop spans 14 amino acids. The V end was cut by 5 bases, the J end by 3 bases, with 11 bases between. Germline CDR1 is MNHEY and CDR2 is SVGAGI. CDR3 loop: CASSRGTFYNEQFF. In nucleotides, the CDR3 is TGTGCCAGCAGTAGGGGGACATTCTACAATGAGCAGTTCTTC.

The chain has TRBV5-1 and TRBJ2-7; a weak D match, TRBD2 (6 bases). The CDR3 length is 14 residues. The V end lost 1 base, the J end lost 1 base, and 9 bases lay between the germline ends. Germline CDR1 is SGHRS and CDR2 is YFSETQ. The CDR3 loop reads CASSLWRDSYEQYF. Here the CDR3 DNA reads TGCGCCAGCAGCTTGTGGAGGGATTCCTACGAGCAGTACTTC. Full variable domain (missing parts from reference TRBV5-1 and TRBJ2-7): KAGVTQTPRYLIKTRGQQVTLSCSPISGHRSVSWYQQTPGQGLQFLFEYFSETQRNKGNFPGRFSGRQFSNSRSEMNVSTLELGDSALYLCASSLWRDSYEQYFGPGTRLTVT.

The J gene is TRBJ2-2, the V gene TRBV5-4; 7 bases line up with TRBD1. Germline V gives CDR1 SGHNT, CDR2 YYREEE (reference sequence). Trimming took 0 bases from V and 4 from J; bases not matched to a gene: 3. The CDR3 length is 15 residues. The CDR3 nucleotides are TGTGCCAGCAGCTTGGAGCCAGGGGGCACCGGGGAGCTGTTTTTT. It specifies CASSLEPGGTGELFF.

The chain uses TRBV11-2 and TRBJ1-1; D is ambiguous. Germline CDR1 SGHAT, CDR2 FQNNGV. The V end was cut by 5 bases, the J end by 1 base, with 8 bases between. CDR3 length equals 13 residues. Here the CDR3 reads CASSPNPNTEAFF. DNA of the CDR3: TGTGCCAGCAGCCCTAACCCGAACACTGAAGCTTTCTTT.

The chain has TRBV11-2 and TRBJ1-3; 7 positions agree with TRBD1. The CDR3 is made up of 17 amino acids. CDR1 SGHAT and CDR2 FQNNGV come from the germline V gene. The V segment lost 5 bases and the J segment 0 bases; nucleotides outside the gene matches: 10. In nucleotides, the CDR3 is TGTGCCAGCAGCGCCTTTACAGGGGTGGCCTCTGGAAACACCATATATTTT. Its translation is CASSAFTGVASGNTIYF. Variable domain in full (rest from reference TRBV11-2 and TRBJ1-3): EAGVAQSPRYKIIEKRQSVAFWCNPISGHATLYWYQQILGQGPKLLIQFQNNGVVDDSQLPKDRFSAERLKGVDSTLKIQPAKLEDSAVYLCASSAFTGVASGNTIYFGEGSWLTVV.

The chain has TRBV11-2 and TRBJ2-1; 11 nucleotides agree with TRBD1. Germline CDR1 is SGHAT and CDR2 is FQNNGV. This CDR3 contains 16 residues. V dropped 1 base and J dropped 8; count of bases not matched to a gene: 7. CDR3 in DNA: TGTGCCAGCAGCTTAGTTAGGACAGGGGGCTTTGATGAGCAGTTCTTC. Encoded protein: CASSLVRTGGFDEQFF.

V and J are TRBV7-8 and TRBJ1-4; D is ambiguous. In germline, CDR1 is SGHVS, CDR2 FQNEAQ. CDR3 length: 12 residues. Trimming stripped 5 bases from V and 13 bases from J, with 14 bases between. CDR3 sequence (DNA): TGTGCCAGCAGCCTCCTGGGTGGGCTACTGTTTTTT. This translates into CASSLLGGLLFF.